This T cell receptor beta chain was profiled in a study of technical replicates of blood from a few donors. The assay was immunoSEQ multiplex PCR, and TCRdb's table has in-frame clones only and misses some. This table holds about 15,000 clones, roughly nine tenths found once. There are 16 residues in the CDR3. The germline V gene encodes CDR1 SGHTA and CDR2 FQGNSA. V was trimmed by 2 bases and J by 4 bases, leaving 14 bases between them. The V call is TRBV7-2, the J call TRBJ2-2; D is perhaps TRBD2 (6 bases). The TCR was taken from a human donor in good health. Sequenced: PBMCs. The DNA of the CDR3 is TGTGCCAGCAGCTTAATCGGCCTGGGGGGCACCGGGGAGCTGTTTTTT. Protein product: CASSLIGLGGTGELFF.